The T cell receptor (beta chain) described here comes from a study of Graves' ophthalmopathy and Graves' hyperthyroidism. Across the whole study: Blood was drawn at initial diagnosis, before any treatment.

The V gene lost 1 base and the J gene lost 6 bases, with 10 bases spanning the gap. Germline CDR1 reads LNHNV; CDR2 reads YYDKDF (reference sequence). This CDR3 has 13 amino acids. About this clonotype: Antigen unknown.

General study findings and limits: Most clonotypes expanded in thyroid above 0.001 frequency were present in blood too.

Diagnosis used clinical symptoms, serum thyroxine, TRAb, thyroid ultrasound and orbital computed tomography. PBMCs were isolated from an approximately 10 ml sample of fresh peripheral blood. Amplification of the TCR beta CDR3 regions used RNA transcripts (as template). Second-round multiplex PCR followed a first-round RT-PCR using HTBI primers. TCRdb used MiXCR to reprocess the multiplex PCR reads, holding one entry per CDR3 protein. The sample shows roughly 500,000 distinct CDR3 sequences, around an eighth of them seen only once. The rearrangement uses TRBV15 and TRBJ2-7; D remains unclear. The receptor was isolated from a woman aged 25 to 45 with Graves' ophthalmopathy. Sequencing was carried out using blood. The chain's CDR3 is CATSRGSGSEQYF. The CDR3 nucleotides are TGTGCCACCAGCAGAGGGTCTGGAAGCGAGCAGTACTTC.